The present TCR beta chain was sequenced within a study of Tregs in tolerant kidney transplant recipients. As regards this clone: The read terminates 3 residues before the CDR3 end, so the remaining end is supplied by the germline J gene.

This CDR3 spans 18 amino acids. The trim removed 3 bases at V and 4 bases at J, leaving 9 bases unmatched. Per germline, CDR1 SGHVS and CDR2 FNYEAQ. Clones were read by immunoSEQ multiplex PCR, and TCRdb kept only the in-frame ones, dropping some. The sample table includes 30,000 or so clones. The specimen was CD8+ T cells from blood, collected before the transplant. This sequence originates from a human donor who received a combined kidney and bone marrow transplant. The chain combines TRBV7-6 with TRBJ2-1; the match to TRBD2 covers 13 bases. The CDR3 here is CASSLTSGGPSVYNEQFF. Incomplete CDR3 DNA: TGTGCCAGCAGCTTGACTAGCGGGGGGCCAAGTGTGTACAATGAG.